The entry that follows covers one TCR beta chain sequence. Clones were read by immunoSEQ multiplex PCR, and TCRdb kept only the in-frame ones, dropping some. There are just under 150,000 clones in the sample; 84% occur only once, and around 5% lies in the top ten. This entry belongs to a study of blood T cell repertoires in COVID-19. The CDR3 consists of 15 residues. Source material: peripheral blood. The source is a human donor in a cohort sampled during active COVID-19. The rearrangement joins TRBV21-1 to TRBJ1-2; TRBD1 was called by the table and not checked on the DNA. TRBV21-1 is marked as a pseudogene. The CDR3 reads CASSKVEGGDYGYTF. Here the CDR3 DNA reads TGTGCCAGCAGCAAAGTCGAAGGGGGCGACTATGGCTACACCTTC.